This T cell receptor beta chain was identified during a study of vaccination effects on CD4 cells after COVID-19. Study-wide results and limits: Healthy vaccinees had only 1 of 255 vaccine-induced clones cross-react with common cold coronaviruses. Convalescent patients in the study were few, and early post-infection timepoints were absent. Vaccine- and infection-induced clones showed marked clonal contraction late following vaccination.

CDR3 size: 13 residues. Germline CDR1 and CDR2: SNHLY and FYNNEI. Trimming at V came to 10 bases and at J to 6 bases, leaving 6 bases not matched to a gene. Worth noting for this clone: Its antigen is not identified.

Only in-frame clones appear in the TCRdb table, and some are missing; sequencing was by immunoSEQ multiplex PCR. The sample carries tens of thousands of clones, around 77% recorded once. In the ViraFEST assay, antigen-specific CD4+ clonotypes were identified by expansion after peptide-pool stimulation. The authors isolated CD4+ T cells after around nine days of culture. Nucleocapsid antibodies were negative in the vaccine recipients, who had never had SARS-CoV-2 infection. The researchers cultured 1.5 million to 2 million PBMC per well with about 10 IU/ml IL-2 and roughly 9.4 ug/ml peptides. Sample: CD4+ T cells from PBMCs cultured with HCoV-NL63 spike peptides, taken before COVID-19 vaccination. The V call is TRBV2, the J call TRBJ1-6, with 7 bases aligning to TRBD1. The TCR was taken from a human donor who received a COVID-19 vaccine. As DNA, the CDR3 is TGTGCCACCACAGGGGATCCTAATTCACCCCTCCACTTT. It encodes CATTGDPNSPLHF.